The 4 T cell receptor beta chains below were found in one sample sequenced in a study of cytotoxic CD8 clonotypes in ibrutinib-treated CLL. Sequencing was performed with immunoSEQ multiplex PCR; in TCRdb, only in-frame clones are kept and a portion is missing. The table includes about 130,000 clones, 84% detected once. The specimen comprised PBMCs, sampled after 24 months of ibrutinib treatment. These receptors were obtained from a human donor with chronic lymphocytic leukemia.

This chain links TRBV2 with TRBJ1-2, with a tentative D call TRBD1 (5 bases). The CDR3 contains 13 residues. Germline lookup yields CDR1 SNHLY and CDR2 FYNNEI. V dropped 7 bases and J dropped 4 bases, with 13 bases sitting between them. CDR3 DNA: TGTGCCAGCACTTGGGGGATCGGCTATGGCTACACCTTC. It specifies CASTWGIGYGYTF.

This clone has a single count. The chain carries TRBV29-1 and TRBJ1-2; D ambiguous. The CDR3 contains 11 residues. V lost 5 bases, J lost 7 bases, and 11 bases lay in between. Germline V gene lookup returns CDR1 SQVTM and CDR2 ANQGSEA. The CDR3 DNA follows: TGCAGCGTTTCCCGGGCGCGTGGCTACACCTTC. Residues: CSVSRARGYTF.

This chain uses TRBV4-3 with TRBJ2-7, with D tentatively TRBD1 (6 bases). The CDR3 covers 17 residues. The V end lost 0 bases, the J end lost 5 bases, and 20 bases lay between the germline ends. In germline, CDR1 is LGHNA, CDR2 YSLEER. CDR3 nucleotides: TGCGCCAGCAGCCAAGACGTCCCCAGCAGGGGTTGGCACGAGCAGTACTTC. Encoded protein: CASSQDVPSRGWHEQYF.

In its sample, this clone was seen a few times. The chain links TRBV14 to TRBJ2-2; D is unresolved. Germline lookup yields CDR1 SGHDN and CDR2 FVKESK. The CDR3 spans 13 residues. The V end lost 1 base, the J end lost 7 bases, and 7 bases lay between the germline ends. The CDR3 loop reads CASSQVRHGELFF. The CDR3 region has the DNA TGTGCCAGCAGCCAAGTAAGACACGGGGAGCTGTTTTTT.